This entry lists 14 T cell receptor beta chains sequenced from one sample in a study of T-cell memory formation after mild COVID-19 (dated by TCRdb to about 2021). Library generation was performed with 5' RACE. The instrument given in TCRdb is Illumina NovaSeq 6000. TCRdb reran the public reads through fastp at Q25 and MiXCR, keeping productive beta chains. CDR3 protein sequences are deduplicated, and each keeps its most common genes and DNA. The sample profile shows fewer than 350,000 distinct CDR3 sequences; around 17% of them were found once. More than 20% of the sample goes to the ten largest clones. Material: PBMCs or a T cell subset sorted from them (not recorded which). The receptors originated from a man younger than 30 who had mild COVID-19 (a few samples of this study predate the infection). The sample titles of this study are shuffled in the database, so cell type and time point are left out; the donor was told from shared clones.

The J gene is TRBJ1-5, the V gene TRBV4-1; unclear D gene. V was trimmed by 4 bases and J by 2 bases, leaving 15 bases between them. CDR1 MGHRA and CDR2 YSYEKL come from the germline V gene. CDR3 length: 16 residues. The CDR3 coding sequence is TGCGCCAGCAGCCGAGGTGTTGGGCTTGGCAATCAGCCCCAGCATTTT. Encoded protein: CASSRGVGLGNQPQHF.

This clonotype was counted a few times. The CDR3 is CASSQDSVDSGNTIYF. The CDR3 nucleotides read TGTGCCAGCAGCCAAGATTCTGTAGACTCTGGAAACACCATATATTTT. J is TRBJ1-3 and V is TRBV4-2, with D uncertain. The V and J ends lost 0 bases and 0 bases respectively, with 9 bases between them. Germline values: CDR1 LGHNA, CDR2 YNFKEQ. CDR3 size: 16 residues.

This clonotype turned up a few times. The V call is TRBV5-1, the J call TRBJ2-1; 8 nucleotides match TRBD2. This CDR3 has 15 residues. Trimming removed 5 bases from V and 9 bases from J; junction bases left unmatched: 13. Germline assignment: CDR1 SGHRS and CDR2 YFSETQ. The CDR3 coding sequence is TGCGCCAGCAGGCCAGTAGCGGGGCGGACTATTGAGCAGTTCTTC. The encoded protein is CASRPVAGRTIEQFF.

This clonotype came up a few times. V gene TRBV7-3 combines with J gene TRBJ2-1; D tentatively fits TRBD1 or TRBD2 (5 bases each). Trimming removed 5 bases at V and 2 bases at J, with 10 bases between. CDR1 SGHTA and CDR2 FQGTGA come from the germline V gene. The CDR3 runs to 14 residues. The CDR3, as DNA: TGTGCCAGCAGCCTGGGACGTACCTACAATGAGCAGTTCTTC. Encoded protein: CASSLGRTYNEQFF.

This clonotype was seen more than once but under ten times. J is TRBJ2-5 and V is TRBV6-6; 7 nucleotides line up with TRBD1. From germline, CDR1 is MNHNY and CDR2 SVGAGI (reference sequence). This CDR3 comprises 13 residues. With V trimmed by 2 bases and J by 7 bases, 4 bases remained unmatched. The CDR3 sequence: CASSYEGQSTQYF. In DNA form, the CDR3 reads TGTGCCAGCAGTTACGAGGGACAGTCGACCCAGTACTTC.

As to this clonotype: At one end, the junction sequence differs from germline, possibly due to a read error. V gene TRBV4-1 combines with J gene TRBJ1-4, with D possibly matching TRBD1 (5 bases). CDR3 length: 16 residues. CDR1 and CDR2 from the germline V gene are MGHRA and YSYEKL. The CDR3 reads CASSQVTGRTSEKLFF. CDR3 coding DNA: TGCGCCAGCAGCCAAGTCACAGGCCGGACTAGTGAAAAACTGTTTTTT.

This clonotype showed up many times. The chain has TRBV7-2 and TRBJ1-6; D is ambiguous. Trimming removed 5 bases at V and 9 bases at J, with 8 bases between. There are 12 residues in the CDR3. CDR1 and CDR2 (germline): SGHTA, FQGNSA. CDR3 amino acids: CASSPLISPLHF. In nucleotides, the CDR3 is TGTGCCAGCAGCCCACTCATTTCACCCCTCCACTTT.

This clonotype has only a few counts. The V and J genes are TRBV6-6 and TRBJ2-3; 8 bases agree with TRBD2. The CDR3 has 15 residues. Trimming cost V 0 bases and J 6 bases; bases outside gene matches: 5. The V gene's germline CDR1 is MNHNY and CDR2 SVGAGI (reference sequence). The CDR3 region has the DNA TGTGCCAGCAGTTACTCGATCAGCGGGGGTGATACGCAGTATTTT. Translation gives CASSYSISGGDTQYF.

This clonotype was seen a few times. CDR3 amino acids: CASSLTFSGTEAFF. The CDR3 DNA is TGTGCCAGCAGCTTAACGTTTTCGGGCACTGAAGCTTTCTTT. V usage is TRBV7-3 and J usage is TRBJ1-1; no clear D. This CDR3 is 14 amino acids long. Trimming removed 0 bases at V and 4 bases at J, with 9 bases between. The germline V gene encodes CDR1 SGHTA and CDR2 FQGTGA.

This clonotype was detected a few times. The chain links TRBV6-2 or TRBV6-3 to TRBJ2-1; 7 bases are a match to TRBD2. The CDR3 contains 15 residues. The ends lost 3 bases at V and 8 bases at J; junction bases unmatched: 10. The germline V gene encodes CDR1 MNHEY and CDR2 SVGEGT. CDR3 loop: CASSYGGGSRDEQFF. CDR3 bases: TGTGCCAGCAGTTATGGGGGGGGATCTCGGGATGAGCAGTTCTTC.

The chain is built from TRBV7-9 and TRBJ2-3; 7 nucleotides align to TRBD2. The CDR3 runs to 16 residues. CDR1 is SEHNR and CDR2 is FQNEAQ in the germline V gene (reference sequence). J was trimmed by 5 bases and V by 5 bases; bases with no gene match: 13. For the CDR3, the DNA is TGTGCCAGCAGCACAGCGCGGGAGTATCCTAAAGATACGCAGTATTTT. Its translation is CASSTAREYPKDTQYF.

This clonotype was counted between two and nine times. The chain is built from TRBV7-2 and TRBJ2-7, with 9 bases matching TRBD2. There are 14 residues in the CDR3. Germline V gene sequence: CDR1 SGHTA, CDR2 FQGNSA. Trimming took 5 bases from V and 8 from J; bases not matched to a gene: 10. CDR3 DNA sequence: TGTGCCAGCAGCCGGACTAGCGAGGGCTTGCAGCAGTACGTC. Translation: CASSRTSEGLQQYV.

The chain combines TRBV20-1 with TRBJ2-1; the D gene could be TRBD1 or TRBD2 (5 bases each). The CDR3 consists of 13 residues. Germline V gene sequence: CDR1 DFQATT, CDR2 SNEGSKA (reference sequence). Trimming removed 5 bases from V and 4 bases from J, with 12 bases in between. The DNA for the CDR3 is TGCAGTGCTGCTGGGACGGAATACAATGAGCAGTTCTTC. It specifies CSAAGTEYNEQFF.

This chain uses TRBV29-1 with TRBJ2-3; D is unresolved. The CDR3 is 11 amino acids. V lost 1 base and J 5 bases, leaving 4 bases between the germline ends. Germline assignment: CDR1 SQVTM and CDR2 ANQGSEA. CDR3 protein: CSVEVGDTQYF. In nucleotides, the CDR3 is TGCAGCGTTGAAGTCGGAGATACGCAGTATTTT.